This passage covers 20 T cell receptor beta chains from one sample sequenced in a study of CD8+CD57+ T cells in acquired aplastic anemia. Genomic DNA, serving as template, underwent TCR beta VDJ and CDR3 profiling. TCRdb recomputed calls from the reads with MiXCR, one row per CDR3 protein. The table has 310,000 or so distinct CDR3 sequences, approximately 57% seen once. Patients picked for sequencing had shown CD8+CD57+ cell expansion detected by flow cytometry. The sequenced material came from sorted CD4+, CD8+, or CD8+CD57+ T cells (not recorded which) from PBMCs. The receptors come from a human donor with aplastic anemia.

The chain employs TRBV5-5 and TRBJ1-1; maybe TRBD1 (5 bases). V lost 2 bases and J 5 bases, leaving 13 bases between the germline ends. The CDR3 has 14 residues. Germline V lookup: CDR1 SGHKS, CDR2 YYEKEE (reference sequence). The CDR3 is CASSFLQGETEAFF. Written as DNA, the CDR3 is TGTGCCAGCAGCTTCCTCCAGGGTGAGACTGAAGCTTTCTTT.

This chain's CDR3 is CASSSSRTGDYGYTF. The CDR3 nucleotides read TGTGCCAGCAGCTCCTCCAGGACAGGAGACTATGGCTACACCTTC. The chain joins TRBV7-2 to TRBJ1-2; 7 positions match TRBD1. The ends lost 4 bases at V and 3 bases at J; junction bases unmatched: 8. The CDR3 contains 15 residues. The germline V gene encodes CDR1 SGHTA and CDR2 FQGNSA. Looking up the rest from reference TRBV7-2 and TRBJ1-2 gives the full variable domain: GAGVSQSPSNKVTEKGKDVELRCDPISGHTALYWYRQSLGQGLEFLIYFQGNSAPDKSGLPSDRFSAERTGGSVSTLTIQRTQQEDSAVYLCASSSSRTGDYGYTFGSGTRLTVV.

This clonotype was seen just once. The genes are TRBV2 and TRBJ1-5, with D unclear. CDR1 is SNHLY and CDR2 is FYNNEI in the germline V gene. V lost 4 bases, J lost 1 base, and 14 bases lay in between. This CDR3 spans 16 amino acids. In DNA form, the CDR3 reads TGTGCCAGCAGTGGCCTTAACCAAGGGAGCAATCAGCCCCAGCATTTT. Its protein is CASSGLNQGSNQPQHF. Supplemented by reference TRBV2 and TRBJ1-5, the full variable domain reads EPEVTQTPSHQVTQMGQEVILRCVPISNHLYFYWYRQILGQKVEFLVSFYNNEISEKSEIFDDQFSVERPDGSNFTLKIRSTKLEDSAMYFCASSGLNQGSNQPQHFGDGTRLSIL.

This clonotype was recorded a few times. Given a much more abundant clone one base away, this may be a read error. The V call is TRBV4-1, the J call TRBJ2-1; 8 bases match TRBD2. The germline V gene has CDR1 MGHRA and CDR2 YSYEKL. There are 17 residues in the CDR3. In nucleotides, the CDR3 is TGCGCCAGCAGCCAAGCAGCGGGGGCCCTGTCCTACAATGGGCAGTTCTTC. Amino acids: CASSQAAGALSYNGQFF.

This sequence joins TRBV7-9 and TRBJ1-5; 7 positions agree with TRBD1. The CDR3 contains 15 residues. V was clipped by 5 bases and J by 0 bases; unmatched bases: 4. Germline values: CDR1 SEHNR, CDR2 FQNEAQ (reference sequence). The CDR3 region is CASSRTGHSNQPQHF. For the CDR3, the DNA is TGTGCCAGCAGCAGGACAGGACATAGCAATCAGCCCCAGCATTTT.

As for this clonotype: A junction boundary mismatches the germline segment, possibly from a read error. The CDR3 is CASVPINTKAFF. As DNA, the CDR3 is TGCGCCAGCGTGCCTATTAACACTAAAGCTTTCTTT. The chain combines TRBV5-1 with TRBJ1-1; D unresolved. This CDR3 has 12 residues. CDR1 SGHRS and CDR2 YFSETQ come from the germline V gene.

The V and J genes are TRBV20-1 and TRBJ2-5; 9 bases align to TRBD2. Losses at the gene ends were 7 bases for V and 5 bases for J; bases not matched to a gene: 8. CDR1 and CDR2 from the germline V gene are DFQATT and SNEGSKA (reference sequence). The CDR3 has 13 residues. The DNA of the CDR3 is TGCAGTGTGCGTAGCGGGGGTGTGGAGACCCAGTACTTC. Residues: CSVRSGGVETQYF.

The chain employs TRBV7-8 and TRBJ1-6; no firm D call. V gave up 2 bases and J gave up 9 bases, with 14 bases separating them. The CDR3 runs 15 residues. CDR1 is SGHVS, CDR2 FQNEAQ, per germline. CDR3 sequence: CASSLPTPQRSPLHF. DNA for the CDR3: TGTGCCAGCAGCTTACCAACCCCGCAGCGTTCACCCCTCCACTTT. Looking up the rest from reference TRBV7-8 and TRBJ1-6 gives the full variable domain: GAGVSQSPRYKVAKRGQDVALRCDPISGHVSLFWYQQALGQGPEFLTYFQNEAQLDKSGLPSDRFFAERPEGSVSTLKIQRTQQEDSAVYLCASSLPTPQRSPLHFGNGTRLTVT.

In its sample, this clonotype was seen a few times. This chain joins TRBV15 and TRBJ2-5; 11 bases are shared with TRBD1. The CDR3 extends over 16 amino acids. V dropped 1 base and J dropped 1; count of bases not matched to a gene: 2. Germline V gives CDR1 LNHNV, CDR2 YYDKDF (reference sequence). The CDR3 coding sequence is TGTGCCACCAGCAGAGGGGGACAGGGGGTCCAAGAGACCCAGTACTTC. This translates into CATSRGGQGVQETQYF.

The chain uses TRBV7-2 and TRBJ2-7; 8 bases fit TRBD1. This CDR3 region has 17 residues. Per germline, CDR1 SGHTA and CDR2 FQGNSA. The V and J ends lost 5 bases and 3 bases, in that order; junction bases with no gene match: 15. The CDR3 bases are TGTGCCAGCAGCAGATATACCACAGGGGGTGGTTACTACGAGCAGTACTTC. As protein: CASSRYTTGGGYYEQYF.

CDR3 sequence (DNA): TGCGCCAGCAGCTCTACGAACTACGAGCAGTACTTC. It translates to CASSSTNYEQYF. V usage is TRBV10-2 and J usage is TRBJ2-7; D uncertain. V lost 6 bases to trimming and J lost 3 bases, with 9 bases between them. The CDR3 consists of 12 residues. Germline lookup yields CDR1 WSHSY and CDR2 SAAADI.

The chain uses TRBV20-1 and TRBJ1-6; 10 bases are a match to TRBD1. Germline CDR1 DFQATT, CDR2 SNEGSKA (reference sequence). CDR3 length: 12 amino acids. With V trimmed by 6 bases and J by 13 bases, 6 bases remained unmatched. The CDR3 here is CSATDRGHPLHF. The CDR3, as DNA: TGCAGTGCCACCGACAGGGGGCATCCCCTCCACTTT.

The chain joins TRBV19 to TRBJ2-4, with D hard to call. The CDR3 runs 14 residues. The germline V gene encodes CDR1 LNHDA and CDR2 SQIVND (reference sequence). V was clipped by 8 bases and J by 5 bases, with 16 bases between them. This chain's CDR3 is CASGPLATENIQYF. In DNA form, the CDR3 reads TGTGCCAGTGGCCCTCTCGCAACAGAAAACATTCAGTACTTC. Variable domain in full (rest from reference TRBV19 and TRBJ2-4): DGGITQSPKYLFRKEGQNVTLSCEQNLNHDAMYWYRQDPGQGLRLIYYSQIVNDFQKGDIAEGYSVSREKKESFPLTVTSAQKNPTAFYLCASGPLATENIQYFGAGTRLSVL.

This rearrangement joins TRBV2 to TRBJ1-2; D unresolved. The germline V and J ends were trimmed by 5 bases and 6 bases, with 7 bases remaining between them. CDR3 size: 11 residues. Germline CDR1 reads SNHLY; CDR2 reads FYNNEI. CDR3 DNA sequence: TGTGCCAGCAGTATTAAGGATGGCTACACCTTC. It is translated as CASSIKDGYTF.

This clonotype was detected ten times or more. The V call is TRBV5-8, the J call TRBJ2-5; no reliable D call. Germline V CDR1 and CDR2: SGHTS, YDEGEE. V lost 1 base and J 1 base, leaving 2 bases between the germline ends. The CDR3 has 12 amino acids. The CDR3 sequence: CASSLSQETQYF. Written as DNA, the CDR3 is TGTGCCAGCAGCTTGTCCCAAGAGACCCAGTACTTC.

At least ten counts were recorded for this clonotype. V and J are TRBV4-1 and TRBJ2-3; a weak D match, TRBD2 (6 bases). The CDR3 is made up of 16 amino acids. CDR1 is MGHRA, CDR2 YSYEKL, per germline. V lost 4 bases and J 5 bases, leaving 19 bases between the germline ends. The CDR3 DNA is TGCGCCAGCAGCCCCCGGGGTAGCGGACCGATAGATACGCAGTATTTT. This gives the protein CASSPRGSGPIDTQYF.

The J gene is TRBJ1-1, the V gene TRBV19; maybe TRBD1 (5 bases). Trimming removed 3 bases from V and 8 bases from J, with 13 bases in between. The CDR3 is made up of 13 amino acids. CDR1 and CDR2 from the germline V gene are LNHDA and SQIVND (reference sequence). The CDR3 DNA reads TGTGCCAGTAGTATCCTAGGGGAGACAGAAGCTTTCTTT. It codes for CASSILGETEAFF.

This clonotype was observed at least ten times. The genes are TRBV2 and TRBJ1-1, with 7 bases matching TRBD1. Germline V CDR1 and CDR2: SNHLY, FYNNEI. The V gene end was trimmed by 4 bases and the J gene end by 0 bases; junction bases not matched to a gene: 11. The length of the CDR3 is 17 residues. Here the CDR3 reads CASSGTSGQTMNTEAFF. The CDR3 coding sequence is TGTGCCAGCAGTGGCACTTCGGGACAGACGATGAACACTGAAGCTTTCTTT.

Notes on this clonotype: A single base separates this from a much larger clone, so it may be a read error. The CDR3 spells CASSPQGVDNSPLHF. The CDR3 nucleotides are TGTGCCAGCTCACCACAGGGGGTGGACAATTCACCCCTCCACTTT. The chain joins TRBV6-5 to TRBJ1-6; 8 bases line up with TRBD1. V lost 8 bases to trimming and J lost 7 bases; unmatched junction nucleotides: 10. CDR1 is MNHEY and CDR2 is SVGAGI in the germline V gene. The CDR3 has 15 amino acids.

This clonotype showed up many times. V and J are TRBV11-2 and TRBJ2-1, with D hard to call. V lost 5 bases and J lost 7, with 15 bases in between. The CDR3 length is 14 residues. Germline CDR1 is SGHAT and CDR2 is FQNNGV. CDR3 in DNA: TGTGCCAGCAGCCCCGCCTGGATGAGGAATGAGCAGTTCTTC. This codes for CASSPAWMRNEQFF.